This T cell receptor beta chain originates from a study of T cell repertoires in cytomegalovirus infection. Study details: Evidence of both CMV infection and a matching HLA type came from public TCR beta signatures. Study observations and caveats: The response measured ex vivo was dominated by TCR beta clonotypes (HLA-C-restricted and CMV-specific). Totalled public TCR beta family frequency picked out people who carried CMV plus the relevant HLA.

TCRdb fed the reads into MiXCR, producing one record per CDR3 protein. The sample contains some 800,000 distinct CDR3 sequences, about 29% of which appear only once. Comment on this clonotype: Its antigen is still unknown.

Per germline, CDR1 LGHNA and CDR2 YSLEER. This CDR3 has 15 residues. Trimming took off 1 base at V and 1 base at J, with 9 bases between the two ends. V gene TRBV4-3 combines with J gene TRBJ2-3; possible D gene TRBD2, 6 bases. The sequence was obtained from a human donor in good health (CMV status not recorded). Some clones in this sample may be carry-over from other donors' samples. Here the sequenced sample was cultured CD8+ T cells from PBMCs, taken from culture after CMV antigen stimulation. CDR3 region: CASSQATSRTDTQYF. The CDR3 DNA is TGCGCCAGCAGCCAAGCAACTAGCCGCACAGATACGCAGTATTTT.